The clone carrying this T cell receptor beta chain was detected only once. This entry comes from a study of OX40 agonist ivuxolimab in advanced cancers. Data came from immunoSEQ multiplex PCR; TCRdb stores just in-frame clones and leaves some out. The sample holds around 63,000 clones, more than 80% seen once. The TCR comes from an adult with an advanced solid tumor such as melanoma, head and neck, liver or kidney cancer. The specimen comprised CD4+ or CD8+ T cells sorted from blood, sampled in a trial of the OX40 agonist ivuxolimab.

The CDR3 DNA sequence: TGTGCCATTACGACAGGGACCACTGGAAACACCATATATTTT. It yields the protein CAITTGTTGNTIYF. The chain couples TRBV10-3 to TRBJ1-3; 7 bases match TRBD1. This CDR3 comprises 14 residues. V lost 9 bases to trimming and J lost 2 bases; unmatched junction nucleotides: 7. Looked up from germline, CDR1 is ENHRY and CDR2 is SYGVKD.